Shown below are 22 T cell receptor beta chains from a single sample sequenced in a study of blood T cell repertoires in COVID-19. Sequencing was performed with immunoSEQ multiplex PCR; in TCRdb, only in-frame clones are kept and a portion is missing. Of 72,000 or so clones in the sample, approximately 85% were seen once. The sequenced sample was peripheral blood. The receptors were gathered from a woman of 80 years or more with active or convalescent COVID-19.

The chain employs TRBV3-1 (or the pseudogene TRBV3-2) and TRBJ2-5; 12 bases match TRBD2. This CDR3 comprises 17 residues. V was clipped by 4 bases and J by 2 bases; unmatched bases: 8. CDR1 LGHDT and CDR2 YNNKEL come from the germline V gene (reference sequence). CDR3 loop: CASSLKTSGGSQETQYF. The CDR3 nucleotides are TGTGCCAGCAGCCTAAAGACTAGCGGGGGATCTCAAGAGACCCAGTACTTC.

The gene calls are TRBV9 and TRBJ2-3, with D tentatively TRBD1 (6 bases). Trimming cost V 10 bases and J 6 bases, with 18 bases left between them. The germline V gene encodes CDR1 SGDLS and CDR2 YYNGEE. The CDR3 spans 13 residues. CDR3 sequence reads: CAGAGTQGDTQYF. The CDR3 region has the DNA TGTGCCGGGGCCGGGACCCAGGGGGATACGCAGTATTTT.

This chain uses TRBV9 with TRBJ2-1; 10 positions agree with TRBD2. CDR3 length: 15 amino acids. Per the germline V gene, CDR1 is SGDLS and CDR2 is YYNGEE. V shed 0 bases, J shed 9 bases, and the junction held 6 bases outside the gene matches. CDR3 in amino acids: CASSVDLAGVGEQFF. CDR3 DNA sequence: TGTGCCAGCAGCGTAGATCTAGCGGGGGTGGGTGAGCAGTTCTTC.

The rearrangement joins TRBV28 to TRBJ2-7; TRBD2 is a possible D gene (6 bases). The ends were cut back, 7 bases at V and 6 bases at J, with 19 bases in the middle. Germline CDR1 and CDR2: MDHEN and SYDVKM. CDR3 size: 14 residues. The CDR3 sequence is CASNGGGAVGEQYF. In nucleotides, the CDR3 is TGTGCCAGCAACGGAGGAGGGGCGGTGGGCGAGCAGTACTTC.

The table lists this clone with a few counts. The V and J genes are TRBV3-1 (or the pseudogene TRBV3-2) and TRBJ2-5; 7 nucleotides align to TRBD1. J was trimmed by 3 bases and V by 5 bases; bases with no gene match: 9. CDR1 LGHDT and CDR2 YNNKEL come from the germline V gene (reference sequence). CDR3 size: 15 residues. CDR3 sequence: CASSRDSFSKETQYF. The DNA of the CDR3 is TGTGCCAGCAGCAGGGACAGTTTCTCGAAAGAGACCCAGTACTTC.

The rearrangement uses TRBV11-3 and TRBJ2-3; 12 bases match TRBD2. From germline, CDR1 is SGHNT and CDR2 YENEEA. J was trimmed by 0 bases and V by 3 bases; bases with no gene match: 4. The CDR3 length is 17 residues. CDR3 residues: CASSFRGLAGSTDTQYF. The CDR3 region has the DNA TGTGCCAGCAGCTTCCGCGGACTAGCGGGGAGCACAGATACGCAGTATTTT.

The chain couples TRBV3-1 (or the pseudogene TRBV3-2) to TRBJ2-7; D not resolved. Germline V gives CDR1 LGHDT, CDR2 YNNKEL (reference sequence). CDR3 length equals 15 residues. V lost 5 bases, J lost 0 bases, and 14 bases lay in between. CDR3 coding DNA: TGTGCCAGCAGCTCCCACAGAACTCCCTCCTACGAGCAGTACTTC. This sequence encodes CASSSHRTPSYEQYF.

The chain links TRBV2 to TRBJ2-5, with 7 bases aligning to TRBD2. The germline V gene encodes CDR1 SNHLY and CDR2 FYNNEI. V shed 6 bases and J 1 base; nucleotides not matched to a gene: 2. This CDR3 is 13 amino acids long. The CDR3 loop is CASSPSGQETQYF. The CDR3 DNA follows: TGTGCCAGCAGCCCTAGCGGCCAAGAGACCCAGTACTTC.

The chain is built from TRBV28 and TRBJ2-5; a possible D gene is TRBD1 (5 bases). V lost 4 bases and J lost 1, with 7 bases in between. The CDR3 sequence is 13 residues long. Germline loops: CDR1 MDHEN, CDR2 SYDVKM. CDR3 amino acids: CASSWGGQETQYF. The CDR3 nucleotides read TGTGCCAGCAGTTGGGGCGGCCAAGAGACCCAGTACTTC.

This chain joins TRBV4-3 and TRBJ1-5; unclear D gene. The CDR3 consists of 15 residues. Trimming shortened V by 0 bases and J by 2 bases, and 8 bases separated the two germline ends. Germline values: CDR1 LGHNA, CDR2 YSLEER. CDR3 bases: TGCGCCAGCAGCCAAGATCCTATAGGCAATCAGCCCCAGCATTTT. Residues: CASSQDPIGNQPQHF.

The V and J genes are TRBV7-2 and TRBJ2-3; TRBD2 matches 7 bases. This CDR3 has 17 residues. V lost 1 base to trimming and J lost 0 bases; unmatched junction nucleotides: 7. Germline values: CDR1 SGHTA, CDR2 FQGNSA. CDR3 nucleotides: TGTGCCAGCAGCTTAGGGGCGGGAGTGCCGAGCACAGATACGCAGTATTTT. Protein product: CASSLGAGVPSTDTQYF.

This chain links TRBV5-4 with TRBJ1-2, with 8 bases matching TRBD1. Germline V gene data show CDR1 as SGHNT and CDR2 as YYREEE (reference sequence). The CDR3 is 13 amino acids. The J segment lost 7 bases and the V segment lost 3 bases, leaving 5 bases of the junction unmatched. The CDR3 DNA reads TGTGCCAGCAGCTACGACAGGGGTGGTGGCTACACCTTC. It codes for CASSYDRGGGYTF.

This chain links TRBV19 with TRBJ2-1; D unresolved. Deletions cut 4 bases from V and 4 bases from J, with 17 bases between. The CDR3 spans 16 residues. CDR1 and CDR2 (germline): LNHDA, SQIVND (reference sequence). CDR3 protein: CASSTIRFTEYNEQFF. In DNA form, the CDR3 reads TGTGCCAGTAGTACAATCCGATTTACAGAATACAATGAGCAGTTCTTC. Drawing the rest from reference TRBV19 and TRBJ2-1, the complete variable domain is DGGITQSPKYLFRKEGQNVTLSCEQNLNHDAMYWYRQDPGQGLRLIYYSQIVNDFQKGDIAEGYSVSREKKESFPLTVTSAQKNPTAFYLCASSTIRFTEYNEQFFGPGTRLTVL.

This chain uses TRBV7-8 with TRBJ1-5; D gene uncertain. Germline CDR1 is SGHVS and CDR2 is FQNEAQ. Trimming removed 0 bases at V and 4 bases at J, with 7 bases between. The CDR3 sequence is 14 residues long. The CDR3 loop reads CASSLAQANQPQHF. CDR3 in DNA: TGTGCCAGCAGCTTAGCGCAAGCAAATCAGCCCCAGCATTTT.

V gene TRBV28 combines with J gene TRBJ2-2; D is perhaps TRBD2 (6 bases). Trimming pared 5 bases from V and 5 bases from J, leaving 18 bases between. Germline V gene lookup returns CDR1 MDHEN and CDR2 SYDVKM. The CDR3 loop spans 16 amino acids. CDR3 amino acids: CASSPRDRGRTGELFF. CDR3 DNA: TGTGCCAGCAGTCCGCGGGACCGGGGGAGGACCGGGGAGCTGTTTTTT.

This clone came up a few times. The genes are TRBV6-2 or TRBV6-3 and TRBJ2-7; tentative D call: TRBD2 (6 bases). Germline CDR1 is MNHEY and CDR2 is SVGEGT. This CDR3 has 17 residues. V was trimmed by 2 bases and J by 1 base, leaving 18 bases between them. Here the CDR3 DNA reads TGTGCCAGCAGTTACCGGGGTGACGGAGGGGTGTCCTACGAGCAGTACTTC. Translated, it gives CASSYRGDGGVSYEQYF.

The J gene is TRBJ1-2, the V gene TRBV18, with 9 positions matching TRBD1. CDR1 KGHSH and CDR2 LQKENI come from the germline V gene. V trimming: 0 bases; J trimming: 5 bases; junction bases outside the gene matches: 1. The CDR3 runs 14 residues. The CDR3 loop is CASSPPGTGYGYTF. DNA for the CDR3: TGTGCCAGCTCACCACCAGGGACAGGGTATGGCTACACCTTC.

This chain links TRBV12-3 or TRBV12-4 with TRBJ2-2; D is uncertain. V was shortened by 5 bases and J by 1 base, with 5 bases between the two germline ends. This CDR3 contains 13 residues. CDR3 sequence: CASSPVNTGELFF. The CDR3 nucleotides are TGTGCCAGCAGTCCAGTGAACACCGGGGAGCTGTTTTTT.

This rearrangement joins TRBV5-6 to TRBJ2-4; D is unclear. The V gene's germline CDR1 is SGHDT and CDR2 YYEEEE. The length of the CDR3 is 15 residues. The V end lost 0 bases, the J end lost 4 bases, and 11 bases lay between the germline ends. The CDR3 bases are TGTGCCAGCAGCTTGGTTCCAGGCGAAAAAAACATTCAGTACTTC. This encodes CASSLVPGEKNIQYF. Variable domain in full (rest from reference TRBV5-6 and TRBJ2-4): DAGVTQSPTHLIKTRGQQVTLRCSPKSGHDTVSWYQQALGQGPQFIFQYYEEEERQRGNFPDRFSGHQFPNYSSELNVNALLLGDSALYLCASSLVPGEKNIQYFGAGTRLSVL.

The J gene is TRBJ1-3, the V gene TRBV14; D not resolved. Germline V CDR1 and CDR2: SGHDN, FVKESK. The CDR3 length is 15 residues. The V gene lost 1 base and the J gene lost 0 bases, with 7 bases spanning the gap. Written as DNA, the CDR3 is TGTGCCAGCAGCCAAGCTTCCCTCTCTGGAAACACCATATATTTT. It encodes CASSQASLSGNTIYF. The whole variable domain, filled in from reference TRBV14 and TRBJ1-3, reads EAGVTQFPSHSVIEKGQTVTLRCDPISGHDNLYWYRRVMGKEIKFLLHFVKESKQDESGMPNNRFLAERTGGTYSTLKVQPAELEDSGVYFCASSQASLSGNTIYFGEGSWLTVV.

The chain links TRBV2 to TRBJ2-7; D remains ambiguous. This CDR3 is built from 14 residues. Trimming took off 6 bases at V and 0 bases at J, with 12 bases between the two ends. Per germline, CDR1 SNHLY and CDR2 FYNNEI. CDR3 nucleotides: TGTGCCAGCAGGCTCGACACACACTCCTACGAGCAGTACTTC. This gives the protein CASRLDTHSYEQYF.

The CDR3, as DNA: TGTGCCAGCAGCTTCTCCGGTCAGAACACTGAAGCTTTCTTT. It specifies CASSFSGQNTEAFF. The rearrangement links TRBV9 to TRBJ1-1; D unclear. This CDR3 is built from 14 residues. Germline lookup yields CDR1 SGDLS and CDR2 YYNGEE. V lost 4 bases, J lost 1 base, and 11 bases lay in between.